This T cell receptor beta chain is from a study of radiation and T cells in renal cell carcinoma. Overall study results and limits: Compared with controls, irradiated tumors showed greater TCR clonality.

Germline lookup yields CDR1 LGHNA and CDR2 YNFKEQ. The CDR3 is 14 amino acids. V lost 3 bases to trimming and J lost 1 base, with 9 bases between them. Measured with immunoSEQ multiplex PCR; TCRdb has only the in-frame clones, and not every one. The table lists just over 15,000 clones, around 60% of them singletons. Stated treatment: treatment-naive control, cytoreductive nephrectomy. Details on this clone: Its antigen is not identified.

This material consisted of tumor tissue, taken from a patient whose treatment was nephrectomy without radiotherapy. This receptor was obtained from a man aged 50-60 years with renal cell carcinoma. The genes are TRBV4-2 and TRBJ2-5; D may match TRBD1 or TRBD2 (5 bases each). The CDR3 reads CASSQSGGQETQYF. For the CDR3, the DNA is TGTGCCAGCAGCCAGTCTGGGGGCCAAGAGACCCAGTACTTC.